These 29 T cell receptor beta chains originate from one sample sequenced in a study of T cell repertoires in cytomegalovirus infection. Each CDR3 protein is one row after TCRdb ran MiXCR on the reads. This sample has 210,000 or so distinct CDR3 sequences, with roughly 6.5% found just once. The sequencing input was PBMCs. These receptors were collected from a human donor in good health (CMV status not recorded). Some clones in this sample may be carry-over from other donors' samples.

This clonotype was seen many times. The chain links TRBV7-2 to TRBJ1-5; 8 nucleotides match TRBD1. Germline lookup yields CDR1 SGHTA and CDR2 FQGNSA. This CDR3 is 19 amino acids long. Unmatched junction bases numbered 13, after V lost 3 bases and J lost 0 bases. The CDR3 DNA reads as TGTGCCAGCAGCTTCCGACCGACAGGGGATGCGGGTAGCAATCAGCCCCAGCATTTT. Translation: CASSFRPTGDAGSNQPQHF.

Many counts were recorded for this clonotype. This chain connects TRBV29-1 to TRBJ2-3, with 9 bases fitting TRBD1. With 1 base clipped from V and 3 bases from J, the junction kept 2 bases outside the gene matches. Germline CDR1 is SQVTM and CDR2 is ANQGSEA. This CDR3 spans 14 amino acids. CDR3 region: CSVEGQGVTDTQYF. In nucleotides, the CDR3 is TGCAGCGTTGAAGGACAGGGGGTAACAGATACGCAGTATTTT.

This clonotype was picked up many times. The chain joins TRBV12-5 to TRBJ2-2; unclear D gene. V was clipped by 6 bases and J by 3 bases, with 11 bases between them. CDR1 is LGHNT, CDR2 FRNRAP, per germline. The CDR3 sequence is 14 residues long. The CDR3 nucleotides read TGTGCTAGTGGCACCAAACAAGACACCGGGGAGCTGTTTTTT. This codes for CASGTKQDTGELFF.

V and J are TRBV30 and TRBJ1-2; D is ambiguous. Germline V gives CDR1 GTSNPN, CDR2 SVGIG (reference sequence). The CDR3 runs to 13 residues. V dropped 1 base and J dropped 9 bases, with 15 bases sitting between them. The CDR3 loop reads CAWSESDGVSYTF. The CDR3 DNA sequence: TGTGCCTGGAGTGAATCGGACGGAGTAAGCTACACCTTC.

The table lists this clonotype with a few counts. The chain joins TRBV5-5 to TRBJ2-7, with TRBD1 matching 10 bases. The CDR3 consists of 14 residues. Germline CDR1 reads SGHKS; CDR2 reads YYEKEE (reference sequence). The junction had 7 bases not matched to a gene; V was cut back by 5 bases and J by 5 bases. DNA for the CDR3: TGTGCCAGCAGACCGACAGGGGGCTGGGACGAGCAGTACTTC. Protein sequence: CASRPTGGWDEQYF.

The sample holds a few counts of this clonotype. J is TRBJ2-1 and V is TRBV25-1; 8 bases match TRBD2. The V gene end was trimmed by 1 base and the J gene end by 11 bases; junction bases not matched to a gene: 7. The germline CDR1 and CDR2 sequences are MGHDK and SYGVNS. The CDR3 runs to 14 residues. DNA for the CDR3: TGTGCCAGCAGTGAATCCATACTAGCGGCGAAGCAGTTCTTC. Protein product: CASSESILAAKQFF.

This clonotype was found many times. The gene calls are TRBV7-9 and TRBJ1-1; D possibly corresponds to TRBD1 (5 bases). This CDR3 spans 16 amino acids. V was clipped by 1 base and J by 5 bases, with 17 bases between them. Germline assignment: CDR1 SEHNR and CDR2 FQNEAQ (reference sequence). Here the CDR3 reads CASSLGSLQGGTEAFF. DNA of the CDR3: TGTGCCAGCAGCTTAGGGTCACTCCAGGGAGGAACTGAAGCTTTCTTT. Together with reference TRBV7-9 and TRBJ1-1, the CDR3 gives the full variable domain: DTGVSQNPRHKITKRGQNVTFRCDPISEHNRLYWYRQTLGQGPEFLTYFQNEAQLEKSRLLSDRFSAERPKGSFSTLEIQRTEQGDSAMYLCASSLGSLQGGTEAFFGQGTRLTVV.

This clonotype showed up many times. J is TRBJ1-5 and V is TRBV12-3 or TRBV12-4, with no clear D. This CDR3 region has 12 residues. Trimming shortened V by 6 bases and J by 5 bases, and 8 bases separated the two germline ends. This CDR3 reads CASSYTDQPQHF. The CDR3 DNA follows: TGTGCCAGCAGCTACACTGATCAGCCCCAGCATTTT.

This clonotype was observed at least ten times. The chain carries TRBV20-1 and TRBJ2-5, with 11 positions matching TRBD2. This CDR3 has 13 residues. Losses at the gene ends were 7 bases for V and 5 bases for J; bases not matched to a gene: 6. In germline, CDR1 is DFQATT, CDR2 SNEGSKA (reference sequence). In DNA, the CDR3 is TGCAGTGGTTTAGCGGGGGGGCTGGAGACCCAGTACTTC. As protein: CSGLAGGLETQYF.

The sample holds many counts of this clonotype. The chain combines TRBV7-3 with TRBJ2-5; 9 bases are a match to TRBD2. This CDR3 region has 15 residues. V gave up 0 bases and J gave up 5 bases; unmatched junction bases: 4. CDR1 and CDR2 from the germline V gene are SGHTA and FQGTGA. CDR3 region: CASSLTAGGPETQYF. Here the CDR3 DNA reads TGTGCCAGCAGCTTAACGGCGGGGGGGCCGGAGACCCAGTACTTC. Variable domain in full (rest from reference TRBV7-3 and TRBJ2-5): GAGVSQTPSNKVTEKGKYVELRCDPISGHTALYWYRQSLGQGPEFLIYFQGTGAADDSGLPNDRFFAVRPEGSVSTLKIQRTERGDSAVYLCASSLTAGGPETQYFGPGTRLLVL.

Many counts were recorded for this clonotype. The chain has TRBV7-2 and TRBJ2-1, with TRBD1 identical over 7 bases. The V gene's germline CDR1 is SGHTA and CDR2 FQGNSA. The CDR3 covers 14 residues. J gave up 2 bases and V 6 bases, and 4 bases lay outside the gene matches. DNA of the CDR3: TGTGCCAGCAGGAGGGGGACAGCCTACAATGAGCAGTTCTTC. Residues: CASRRGTAYNEQFF.

This clonotype has ten or more counts. The rearrangement joins TRBV28 to TRBJ2-7; D not resolved. Germline V gene sequence: CDR1 MDHEN, CDR2 SYDVKM. The CDR3 runs 11 residues. V was trimmed by 6 bases and J by 3 bases, leaving 6 bases between them. Here the CDR3 DNA reads TGTGCCAGCAGAACAAGCTACGAGCAGTACTTC. Protein sequence: CASRTSYEQYF. The full variable domain, in which reference TRBV28 and TRBJ2-7 provide the parts outside the CDR3, is DVKVTQSSRYLVKRTGEKVFLECVQDMDHENMFWYRQDPGLGLRLIYFSYDVKMKEKGDIPEGYSVSREKKERFSLILESASTNQTSMYLCASRTSYEQYFGPGTRLTVT.

This clonotype appeared many times. The genes are TRBV5-5 and TRBJ1-1; D remains unclear. Trimming pared 1 base from V and 8 bases from J, leaving 9 bases between. The germline gives CDR1 SGHKS, CDR2 YYEKEE (reference sequence). The CDR3 spans 12 residues. CDR3 sequence reads: CASSLNRREAFF. The CDR3 coding sequence is TGTGCCAGCAGCTTGAATCGCAGGGAAGCTTTCTTT.

This clonotype was counted at least ten times. The chain couples TRBV7-8 to TRBJ1-2; a weak D match, TRBD1 (6 bases). Germline CDR1 and CDR2: SGHVS and FQNEAQ. The CDR3 consists of 14 residues. V gave up 3 bases and J gave up 2 bases, with 10 bases separating them. This CDR3 is CASSFKTGNYGYTF. The CDR3 DNA sequence: TGTGCCAGCAGCTTCAAAACAGGGAACTATGGCTACACCTTC.

On this clonotype: The DNA is omitted, as the CDR3 cannot be located on it reliably, and the CDR3 follows TCRdb's listing. The chain is built from TRBV28 and TRBJ1-5. Germline lookup yields CDR1 MDHEN and CDR2 SYDVKM. The CDR3 has 13 residues if both end residues are counted. CDR3 in amino acids: CASNSVGDGTKHF.

This clonotype turned up a few times. The chain employs TRBV19 and TRBJ1-1; possibly TRBD1 for D (6 bases). The CDR3 covers 16 residues. The germline V and J ends were trimmed by 9 bases and 1 base, with 21 bases remaining between them. Germline CDR1 LNHDA, CDR2 SQIVND (reference sequence). DNA of the CDR3: TGTGCCAGCCCCCCTCGGCGGGGGCTTACGAACACTGAAGCTTTCTTT. Its protein is CASPPRRGLTNTEAFF.

The table lists this clonotype with many counts. The chain couples TRBV9 to TRBJ2-1; perhaps TRBD2 as D (5 bases). The CDR3 consists of 16 residues. Germline V gene lookup returns CDR1 SGDLS and CDR2 YYNGEE. V was clipped by 4 bases and J by 0 bases, with 14 bases between them. The chain's CDR3 is CASSIRTVSSYNEQFF. CDR3 bases: TGTGCCAGCAGCATCCGGACTGTTAGCTCCTACAATGAGCAGTTCTTC.

This clonotype was observed a few times. The J gene is TRBJ2-1, the V gene TRBV19; the D is unclear. Germline V gene sequence: CDR1 LNHDA, CDR2 SQIVND (reference sequence). The CDR3 spans 14 residues. Trimming stripped 7 bases from V and 4 bases from J, with 14 bases between. CDR3 protein: CASKVANQYNEQFF. In nucleotides, the CDR3 is TGTGCCAGTAAAGTAGCAAACCAATACAATGAGCAGTTCTTC.

In this sample, this clonotype turned up many times. The chain recombines TRBV29-1 with TRBJ1-2; possible D gene TRBD1, 6 bases. V gave up 3 bases and J gave up 4 bases, with 15 bases separating them. There are 14 residues in the CDR3. Germline V gene sequence: CDR1 SQVTM, CDR2 ANQGSEA. The CDR3 bases are TGCAGCGTTGAGGGGGGCGCGAAGGCCTATGGCTACACCTTC. This encodes CSVEGGAKAYGYTF.

This chain uses TRBV20-1 with TRBJ2-5, with D possibly being TRBD2 (6 bases). Trimming cost V 3 bases and J 1 base, with 12 bases left between them. The germline V gene encodes CDR1 DFQATT and CDR2 SNEGSKA (reference sequence). CDR3 length equals 14 residues. The CDR3 coding sequence is TGCAGTGCTAGCCCCGGGACTTCCCAAGAGACCCAGTACTTC. Translation gives CSASPGTSQETQYF.

This clonotype was detected many times. This chain joins TRBV7-2 and TRBJ2-3, with D perhaps matching TRBD1 (5 bases). Between the trimmed V and J ends, which lost 7 bases and 10 bases, there was a span of 18 bases. The CDR3 covers 13 residues. Germline V CDR1 and CDR2: SGHTA, FQGNSA. The DNA of the CDR3 is TGTGCCAGCACCCTTCGTTCCCAGGGCGCGCAGTATTTT. It specifies CASTLRSQGAQYF.

This clonotype was recorded at least ten times. V and J are TRBV28 and TRBJ2-7; no clear D gene. In germline, CDR1 is MDHEN, CDR2 SYDVKM. The CDR3 contains 12 residues. Trimming cost V 8 bases and J 2 bases, with 10 bases left between them. CDR3 DNA sequence: TGTGCCAGCGGCAAGCAGGCCTACGAGCAGTACTTC. Translated: CASGKQAYEQYF.

This clonotype was seen repeatedly, ten times or more. The genes are TRBV7-2 and TRBJ1-2, with D unclear. This CDR3 has 15 amino acids. Trimming removed 2 bases at V and 6 bases at J, with 16 bases between. Germline V gene sequence: CDR1 SGHTA, CDR2 FQGNSA. The CDR3 protein is CASSLSMALGHGYTF. The CDR3 DNA reads as TGTGCCAGCAGCTTATCTATGGCCCTCGGGCATGGCTACACCTTC.

This clonotype showed up just a few times. The chain has TRBV12-3 or TRBV12-4 and TRBJ2-1, with D maybe TRBD1 (7 bases). The CDR3 consists of 17 residues. V was cut by 3 bases and J by 0 bases, with 15 bases left in between. CDR3 in DNA: TGTGCCAGCAGTTTTCGGGGGACAGCAATCTCCTACAATGAGCAGTTCTTC. As protein: CASSFRGTAISYNEQFF.

This clonotype was counted at least ten times. The J gene is TRBJ2-7, the V gene TRBV10-2; TRBD2 matches at 11 bases. The CDR3 sequence is 15 residues long. Losses at the gene ends were 3 bases for V and 7 bases for J; bases not matched to a gene: 8. Germline V lookup: CDR1 WSHSY, CDR2 SAAADI. CDR3 residues: CASSEVAGGPWEQYF. CDR3 sequence (DNA): TGCGCCAGCAGTGAAGTAGCGGGGGGGCCCTGGGAGCAGTACTTC.

This clonotype was picked up a small number of times. V is TRBV20-1 and J is TRBJ1-4, with 7 bases fitting TRBD1. J lost 9 bases, V lost 6 bases, and 7 bases had no gene match. This CDR3 is built from 12 residues. CDR1 DFQATT and CDR2 SNEGSKA come from the germline V gene (reference sequence). The CDR3 nucleotides read TGCAGTGCCAGGGGGGTTAGGCAAAAACTGTTTTTT. As protein: CSARGVRQKLFF.

Details on this clonotype: This may be a read error, as it is one base from a much larger clone. This chain joins TRBV6-8 and TRBJ2-7; D is possibly TRBD1 (7 bases). V lost 6 bases and J lost 4, with 16 bases in between. Germline CDR1 and CDR2: MNHGY and SAAAGT. CDR3 length equals 14 residues. CDR3 amino acids: CASSRNRGGYEQYF. CDR3 in DNA: TGTGCCAGCAGCCGGAACAGGGGAGGTTACGAGCAGTACTTC.

This clonotype has a count of ten or more. This chain links TRBV29-1 with TRBJ2-4; D ambiguous. V was cut by 5 bases and J by 1 base, with 6 bases left in between. Germline V CDR1 and CDR2: SQVTM, ANQGSEA. The CDR3 loop spans 12 amino acids. The CDR3 protein is CSVRAAKNIQYF. The CDR3 region has the DNA TGCAGCGTTCGGGCGGCCAAAAACATTCAGTACTTC.

This clonotype was recorded at least ten times. The V gene is TRBV5-5, the J gene TRBJ2-2, with 7 bases lining up with TRBD1. This CDR3 region has 15 residues. The ends lost 4 bases at V and 6 bases at J; junction bases unmatched: 9. CDR1 is SGHKS and CDR2 is YYEKEE in the germline V gene (reference sequence). The CDR3: CASSPTGQAPGELFF. CDR3 nucleotide sequence: TGTGCCAGCAGCCCGACCGGACAGGCCCCCGGGGAGCTGTTTTTT.